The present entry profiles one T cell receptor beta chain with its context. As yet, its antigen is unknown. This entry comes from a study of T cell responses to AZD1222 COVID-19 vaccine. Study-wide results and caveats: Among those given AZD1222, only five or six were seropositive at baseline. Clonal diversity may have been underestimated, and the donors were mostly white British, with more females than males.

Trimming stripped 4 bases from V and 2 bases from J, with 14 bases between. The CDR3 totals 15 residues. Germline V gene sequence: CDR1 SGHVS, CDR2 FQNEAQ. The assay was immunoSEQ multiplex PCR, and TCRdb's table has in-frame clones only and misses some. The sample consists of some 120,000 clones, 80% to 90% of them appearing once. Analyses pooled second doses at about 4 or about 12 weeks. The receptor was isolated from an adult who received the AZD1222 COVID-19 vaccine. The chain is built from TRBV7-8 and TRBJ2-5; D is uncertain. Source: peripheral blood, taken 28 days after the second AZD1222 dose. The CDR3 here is CASSSLDREQETQYF. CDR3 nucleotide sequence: TGTGCCAGCAGCTCCCTGGATAGGGAACAAGAGACCCAGTACTTC.